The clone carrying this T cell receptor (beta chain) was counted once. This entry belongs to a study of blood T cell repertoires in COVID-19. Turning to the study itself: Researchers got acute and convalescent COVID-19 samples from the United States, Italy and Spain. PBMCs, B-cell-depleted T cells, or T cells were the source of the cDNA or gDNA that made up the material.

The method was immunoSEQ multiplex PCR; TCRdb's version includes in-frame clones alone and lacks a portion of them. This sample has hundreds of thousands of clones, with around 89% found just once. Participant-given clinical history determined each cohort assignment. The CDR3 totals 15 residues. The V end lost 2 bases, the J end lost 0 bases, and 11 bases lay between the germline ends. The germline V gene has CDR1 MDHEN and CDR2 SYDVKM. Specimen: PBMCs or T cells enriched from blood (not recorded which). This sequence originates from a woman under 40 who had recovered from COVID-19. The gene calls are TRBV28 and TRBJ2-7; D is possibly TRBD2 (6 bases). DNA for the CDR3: TGTGCCAGCAGTTTAGGAGGGGTTCTCTCCTACGAGCAGTACTTC. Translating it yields CASSLGGVLSYEQYF. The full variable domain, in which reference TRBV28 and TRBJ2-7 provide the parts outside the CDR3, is DVKVTQSSRYLVKRTGEKVFLECVQDMDHENMFWYRQDPGLGLRLIYFSYDVKMKEKGDIPEGYSVSREKKERFSLILESASTNQTSMYLCASSLGGVLSYEQYFGPGTRLTVT.